Listed below are T cell receptor beta chains from one sample, sequenced in a study of identical twins. MiXCR, run by TCRdb on the 5' RACE reads, gives a single entry per CDR3 protein. Among 1.5 million or so distinct CDR3 sequences listed, less than 40% were seen once. Sample: cord blood. These receptors were collected from a newborn girl in good health. Each CDR3 is given with its conserved first and last residue. The order of the fields is CDR3 DNA, CDR3 protein, J gene, V gene, clone size, D gene. A D gene is named only where the DNA matches it firmly. Size is omitted from some rows. Given values are once, few, many or a class for expanded clones.

DNA: TGTGCCAGCAGCAAAGGTCTTGAGGAGTTCCTTACCTTTGAAGAGACCCAGTACTTC
CDR3: CASSKGLEEFLTFEETQYF
J: TRBJ2-5
V: TRBV21-1
size: few
D: NA

DNA: TGTGCCAGCAGCCAATTTAAGGCTACTAGCTACGAGCAGTACTTC
CDR3: CASSQFKATSYEQYF
J: TRBJ2-7
V: TRBV3-1
size: NA
D: NA

DNA: TGCGCCAGCAGCCGGGACAGTAGTGTAGATACGCAGTATTTT
CDR3: CASSRDSSVDTQYF
J: TRBJ2-3
V: TRBV5-1
size: NA
D: TRBD1

DNA: TGCGCCAGCAGCCACACCCAATTACGCGGGTTAATAGACAATGAGCAGTTCTTC
CDR3: CASSHTQLRGLIDNEQFF
J: TRBJ2-1
V: TRBV4-1
size: few
D: NA

DNA: TGCAGTGCTAAACAGATATACAATGAGCAGTTCTTC
CDR3: CSAKQIYNEQFF
J: TRBJ2-1
V: TRBV20-1
size: NA
D: NA

DNA: TGCGCCAGCAGCTCCGGACAGGGGTCCACTGAAGCTTTCTTT
CDR3: CASSSGQGSTEAFF
J: TRBJ1-1
V: TRBV5-1
size: many
D: TRBD1

DNA: TGCAGTGCTAGTGTGTCCGGACTAGCTTACAATGAGCAGTACTTC
CDR3: CSASVSGLAYNEQYF
J: TRBJ2-7
V: TRBV20-1
size: NA
D: TRBD2

DNA: TGCGCCAGCAGCCAACGCTTCCCCGATTACAATGAGCAGTTCTTC
CDR3: CASSQRFPDYNEQFF
J: TRBJ2-1
V: TRBV4-1
size: few
D: NA

DNA: TGCGCCAGCAGCCAAGGGGTGGTACTAGCCAAAAACATTCAGTACTTC
CDR3: CASSQGVVLAKNIQYF
J: TRBJ2-4
V: TRBV4-1
size: NA
D: NA

DNA: TGCAGTGCTAGAGTGGACAGGGGGAACACTGAAGCTTTCTTT
CDR3: CSARVDRGNTEAFF
J: TRBJ1-1
V: TRBV20-1
size: NA
D: TRBD1

DNA: TGCAGTGCTATGGGGCGGGAGGGCAAAGCAGATACGCAGTATTTT
CDR3: CSAMGREGKADTQYF
J: TRBJ2-3
V: TRBV20-1
size: NA
D: TRBD2

DNA: TGTGCCACCCGGACTAGCGGATCAAACAATGAGCAGTTCTTC
CDR3: CATRTSGSNNEQFF
J: TRBJ2-1
V: TRBV15
size: few
D: TRBD2

DNA: TGTGCCAGCAGCCAAGGCTATAGCGGTGGCACAGATACGCAGTATTTT
CDR3: CASSQGYSGGTDTQYF
J: TRBJ2-3
V: TRBV3-1
size: few
D: NA

DNA: TGCGCCAGCAGCTTGTCGCTAGCGGGGAAATACAATGAGCAGTTCTTC
CDR3: CASSLSLAGKYNEQFF
J: TRBJ2-1
V: TRBV5-1
size: few
D: TRBD2

DNA: TGCAGTGCTAGAGATAGTGCGGGTCGGATAGCGGGAGTAGCATATGAGCAGTTCTTC
CDR3: CSARDSAGRIAGVAYEQFF
J: TRBJ2-1
V: TRBV20-1
size: few
D: TRBD2

DNA: TGTGCCAGCAGCGTAGAAATTGGGGGGGTGGCCTACGAGCAGTACTTC
CDR3: CASSVEIGGVAYEQYF
J: TRBJ2-7
V: TRBV9
size: few
D: TRBD2

DNA: TGTGCCAGCAGTGAAGGGAGCTTTCTAATTAGCACAGATACGCAGTATTTT
CDR3: CASSEGSFLISTDTQYF
J: TRBJ2-3
V: TRBV6-1
size: NA
D: NA

DNA: TGTGCCAGCAGTTACGAGACGGCTAGCGGGGATCATGAGCAGTACTTC
CDR3: CASSYETASGDHEQYF
J: TRBJ2-7
V: TRBV6-2/TRBV6-3
size: NA
D: TRBD2

DNA: TGTGCCAGCAGCCAAGATCCCACAAGGGGGGAATCACCCCTCCACTTT
CDR3: CASSQDPTRGESPLHF
J: TRBJ1-6
V: TRBV4-2
size: many
D: NA

DNA: TGCGCCAGCAGCTTGGTCAGCCAGCCGAGCACAGATACGCAGTATTTT
CDR3: CASSLVSQPSTDTQYF
J: TRBJ2-3
V: TRBV5-1
size: NA
D: NA

DNA: TGTGCCAGCAGCTTAGGGACGGGAGGTACATTATCCTACGAGCAGTACTTC
CDR3: CASSLGTGGTLSYEQYF
J: TRBJ2-7
V: TRBV7-2
size: few
D: TRBD2

DNA: TGCGCCAGCAGCCAAGATGCCCTCAGCGGGAGACGTGAGCAGTACTTC
CDR3: CASSQDALSGRREQYF
J: TRBJ2-7
V: TRBV4-1
size: NA
D: TRBD2

DNA: TGCGCCAGCAGCTTCGGAGGAACGGGTGAGCAGTACTTC
CDR3: CASSFGGTGEQYF
J: TRBJ2-7
V: TRBV5-1
size: NA
D: NA

DNA: TGCAGTTTAAAGCTAGCGGGAGAGACCGGGGAGCTGTTTTTT
CDR3: CSLKLAGETGELFF
J: TRBJ2-2
V: TRBV20-1
size: NA
D: TRBD2

DNA: TGTGCCAGCAAAGTACACGCGAACACCGGGGAGCTGTTTTTT
CDR3: CASKVHANTGELFF
J: TRBJ2-2
V: TRBV6-2/TRBV6-3
size: few
D: NA

DNA: TGCAGCGCGGACAGGGAAGGGGAAAAACTGTTTTTT
CDR3: CSADREGEKLFF
J: TRBJ1-4
V: TRBV20-1
size: NA
D: TRBD1

DNA: TGTGCTAGTGGTTTGGACAGGGGATACAATGAGCAGTTCTTC
CDR3: CASGLDRGYNEQFF
J: TRBJ2-1
V: TRBV12-5
size: few
D: TRBD1

DNA: TGTGCCTGGAGTACAGGACAGGGGAACGAAAAACTGTTTTTT
CDR3: CAWSTGQGNEKLFF
J: TRBJ1-4
V: TRBV30
size: few
D: TRBD1

DNA: TGTGCCAGCAGTGAACTCAAGACAGGGGACACTGAAGCTTTCTTT
CDR3: CASSELKTGDTEAFF
J: TRBJ1-1
V: TRBV25-1
size: NA
D: TRBD1

DNA: TGTGCCAGCAGTTCCCCAGCGGGACTACAATATGAGCAGTTCTTC
CDR3: CASSSPAGLQYEQFF
J: TRBJ2-1
V: TRBV12-3/TRBV12-4
size: NA
D: TRBD2

DNA: TGCAGTGCTCGACTAGCGGGACCGGCCGAGCAGTACTTC
CDR3: CSARLAGPAEQYF
J: TRBJ2-7
V: TRBV20-1
size: NA
D: TRBD2

DNA: TGTGCCAGCAGTTCGCGACAGGGATACACTGAAACTTTCTTT
CDR3: CASSSRQGYTETFF
J: TRBJ1-1
V: TRBV6-2/TRBV6-3
size: NA
D: TRBD1

DNA: TGTGCCAGCAGCCAAGGCGTCGGACAGGGGGCGAAGGACACTGAAGCTTTCTTT
CDR3: CASSQGVGQGAKDTEAFF
J: TRBJ1-1
V: TRBV3-1
size: NA
D: TRBD1

DNA: TGTGCCAGCAGTAAAATCCGGACTAGCGGGACCACCTACAATGAGCAGTTCTTC
CDR3: CASSKIRTSGTTYNEQFF
J: TRBJ2-1
V: TRBV6-1
size: NA
D: TRBD2

DNA: TGCAGTGGGTCCGGGAGGGCCTCCTACGAGCAGTACTTC
CDR3: CSGSGRASYEQYF
J: TRBJ2-7
V: TRBV20-1
size: few
D: TRBD2

DNA: TGTGCCAGCAGTTTTCGGGACAGGGACTACGAGCAGTACTTC
CDR3: CASSFRDRDYEQYF
J: TRBJ2-7
V: TRBV28
size: few
D: TRBD1

DNA: TGTGCCAGCGGGACAGGGGAAGGCAATCAGCCCCAGCATTTT
CDR3: CASGTGEGNQPQHF
J: TRBJ1-5
V: TRBV25-1
size: few
D: TRBD1

DNA: TGCAGTGCTAACCGACTAGCGGGAGGACGGGAGCAGTACTTC
CDR3: CSANRLAGGREQYF
J: TRBJ2-7
V: TRBV20-1
size: once
D: TRBD2

DNA: TGTGCCAGCAGCTTAGCCCGGACTAGCGGGGGCCTAAAGAGAACCCAGTACTTC
CDR3: CASSLARTSGGLKRTQYF
J: TRBJ2-5
V: TRBV7-9
size: NA
D: TRBD2

DNA: TGTGCCAGCAGTTATAGCGGGCTCGCAAGCACAGATACGCAGTATTTT
CDR3: CASSYSGLASTDTQYF
J: TRBJ2-3
V: TRBV6-5
size: few
D: TRBD2

DNA: TGTGCCTGGAGTGGCGGGGGGGCCTCCTACGAGCAGTACTTC
CDR3: CAWSGGGASYEQYF
J: TRBJ2-7
V: TRBV30
size: NA
D: TRBD2

DNA: TGTGCCAGCAGCTCCCAAGGCCTAGCCCTGTACAATGAGCAGTTCTTC
CDR3: CASSSQGLALYNEQFF
J: TRBJ2-1
V: TRBV7-6
size: NA
D: NA

DNA: TGTGCCAGCAGCTTATATGGACTAGCGGGGGGTCAGAGCACAGATACGCAGTATTTT
CDR3: CASSLYGLAGGQSTDTQYF
J: TRBJ2-3
V: TRBV11-2
size: many
D: TRBD2

DNA: TGTGCCAGCAGTTTTGGGGGGACATATGAAGCTTTCTTT
CDR3: CASSFGGTYEAFF
J: TRBJ1-1
V: TRBV12-3/TRBV12-4
size: NA
D: NA

DNA: TGTGCCGGCAGTGTCCAGGGAAGGCACACTGAAGCTTTCTTT
CDR3: CAGSVQGRHTEAFF
J: TRBJ1-1
V: TRBV25-1
size: NA
D: NA

DNA: TGCGCCAGCAGCCAAACACAGGTTACGACCGGGGAGCTGTTTTTT
CDR3: CASSQTQVTTGELFF
J: TRBJ2-2
V: TRBV4-1
size: NA
D: NA

DNA: TGTGCCGCCTCCGCGGGGCGCCGGGAGACCCAGTACTTC
CDR3: CAASAGRRETQYF
J: TRBJ2-5
V: TRBV10-3
size: NA
D: NA

DNA: TGTGCCAGCACCCAAACGGGACCTAACTATGGCTACACCTTC
CDR3: CASTQTGPNYGYTF
J: TRBJ1-2
V: TRBV12-3/TRBV12-4
size: NA
D: NA

DNA: TGTGCCGGAGGGCTCAGGGCAATGTACGAGCAGTACTTC
CDR3: CAGGLRAMYEQYF
J: TRBJ2-7
V: TRBV6-1
size: few
D: NA

DNA: TGTGCCAGCTACCCTAACAACTACCTATATACGCAGTATTTT
CDR3: CASYPNNYLYTQYF
J: TRBJ2-3
V: TRBV2
size: NA
D: NA

DNA: TGTGCCAGCAGTTTATATCAACTGGGGACCACTGAAGCTTTCTTT
CDR3: CASSLYQLGTTEAFF
J: TRBJ1-1
V: TRBV27
size: few
D: NA

DNA: TGCAGTGCTAGAGCGGGACAAGGGGGTGGGGCCTCCTACAATGAGCAGTTCTTC
CDR3: CSARAGQGGGASYNEQFF
J: TRBJ2-1
V: TRBV20-1
size: NA
D: NA

DNA: TGTGCCAGCAGTGAAGTGGCGAGGAATCAGCCCCAGCATTTT
CDR3: CASSEVARNQPQHF
J: TRBJ1-5
V: TRBV2
size: NA
D: NA

DNA: TGCGCCAGCAGCTTGACCCCGGACCCGAACACTGAAGCTTTCTTT
CDR3: CASSLTPDPNTEAFF
J: TRBJ1-1
V: TRBV5-1
size: NA
D: NA

DNA: TGTGCCAGCAGTGAGGTGACACCTAGCACAGATACGCAGTATTTT
CDR3: CASSEVTPSTDTQYF
J: TRBJ2-3
V: TRBV2
size: NA
D: NA

DNA: TGCACTGCTAGGAGGGGGTCTATAGAGACCCAGTACTTC
CDR3: CTARRGSIETQYF
J: TRBJ2-5
V: TRBV20-1
size: NA
D: NA